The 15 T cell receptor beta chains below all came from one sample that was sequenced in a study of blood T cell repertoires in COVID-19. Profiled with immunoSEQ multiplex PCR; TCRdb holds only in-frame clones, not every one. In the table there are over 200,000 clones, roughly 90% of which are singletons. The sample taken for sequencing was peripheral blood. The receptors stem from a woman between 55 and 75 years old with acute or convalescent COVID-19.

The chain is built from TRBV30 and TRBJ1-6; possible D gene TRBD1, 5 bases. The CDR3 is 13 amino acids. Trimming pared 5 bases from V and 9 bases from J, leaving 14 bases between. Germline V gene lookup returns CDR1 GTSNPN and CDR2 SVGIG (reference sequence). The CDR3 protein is CAWSGGWGSPLHF. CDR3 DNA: TGTGCCTGGTCCGGGGGTTGGGGTTCACCCCTCCACTTT.

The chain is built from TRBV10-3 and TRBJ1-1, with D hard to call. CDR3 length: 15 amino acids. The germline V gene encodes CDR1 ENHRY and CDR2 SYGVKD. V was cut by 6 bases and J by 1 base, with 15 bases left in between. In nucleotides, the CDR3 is TGTGCCATCAGCCCCGCGGGGATCAGGAACACTGAAGCTTTCTTT. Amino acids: CAISPAGIRNTEAFF.

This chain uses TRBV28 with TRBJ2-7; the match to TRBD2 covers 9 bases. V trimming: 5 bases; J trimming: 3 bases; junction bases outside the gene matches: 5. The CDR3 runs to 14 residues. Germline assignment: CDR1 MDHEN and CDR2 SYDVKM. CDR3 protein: CASSPLSGSYEQYF. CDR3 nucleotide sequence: TGTGCCAGCAGTCCCCTTAGCGGGAGCTACGAGCAGTACTTC.

CDR3 in amino acids: CASSDPRGWGYGYTF. Here the CDR3 DNA reads TGTGCCAGCAGCGATCCCAGGGGATGGGGCTATGGCTACACCTTC. The chain carries TRBV7-2 and TRBJ1-2, with D perhaps matching TRBD1 (6 bases). Trimming shortened V by 5 bases and J by 4 bases, and 17 bases separated the two germline ends. Germline V gene data show CDR1 as SGHTA and CDR2 as FQGNSA. The CDR3 is made up of 15 amino acids.

The CDR3 protein is CASSPEWASGSDEQFF. The CDR3 nucleotides are TGTGCCAGCTCACCGGAATGGGCTAGCGGGAGTGATGAGCAGTTCTTC. The chain couples TRBV18 to TRBJ2-1, with 10 bases identical to TRBD2. Germline lookup yields CDR1 KGHSH and CDR2 LQKENI. CDR3 length: 16 residues. The V and J ends lost 3 bases and 8 bases, in that order; junction bases with no gene match: 10. Drawing the rest from reference TRBV18 and TRBJ2-1, the complete variable domain is NAGVMQNPRHLVRRRGQEARLRCSPMKGHSHVYWYRQLPEEGLKFMVYLQKENIIDESGMPKERFSAEFPKEGPSILRIQQVVRGDSAAYFCASSPEWASGSDEQFFGPGTRLTVL.

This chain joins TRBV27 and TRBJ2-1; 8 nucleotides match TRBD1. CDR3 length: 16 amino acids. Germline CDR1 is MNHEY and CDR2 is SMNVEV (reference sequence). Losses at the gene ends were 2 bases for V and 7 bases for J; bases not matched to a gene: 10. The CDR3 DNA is TGTGCCAGCAGTTTACCTCAGGGGGCAAGTAGGAATGAGCAGTTCTTC. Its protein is CASSLPQGASRNEQFF.

CDR3 nucleotides: TGTGCCAGTAGTATAAGGTTGGGACTCTCTGGGGCCAACGTCCTGACTTTC. It encodes CASSIRLGLSGANVLTF. This chain connects TRBV19 to TRBJ2-6; D is perhaps TRBD2 (6 bases). From germline, CDR1 is LNHDA and CDR2 SQIVND (reference sequence). The CDR3 has 17 amino acids. The V gene lost 2 bases and the J gene lost 0 bases, with 11 bases spanning the gap.

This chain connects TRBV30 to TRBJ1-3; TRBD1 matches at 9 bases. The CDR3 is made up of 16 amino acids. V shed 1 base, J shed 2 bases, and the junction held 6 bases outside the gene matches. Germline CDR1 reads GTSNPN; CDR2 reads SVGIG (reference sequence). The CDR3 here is CAWSGGQGRTGNTIYF. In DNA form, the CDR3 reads TGTGCCTGGAGTGGGGGACAGGGCCGCACTGGAAACACCATATATTTT.

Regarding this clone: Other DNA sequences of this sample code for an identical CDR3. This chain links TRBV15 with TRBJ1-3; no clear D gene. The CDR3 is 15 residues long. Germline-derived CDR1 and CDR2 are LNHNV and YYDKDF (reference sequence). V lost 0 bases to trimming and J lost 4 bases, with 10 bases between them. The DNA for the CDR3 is TGTGCCACCAGCAGAGATCGTGGCGGAGGAAACACCATATATTTT. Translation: CATSRDRGGGNTIYF.

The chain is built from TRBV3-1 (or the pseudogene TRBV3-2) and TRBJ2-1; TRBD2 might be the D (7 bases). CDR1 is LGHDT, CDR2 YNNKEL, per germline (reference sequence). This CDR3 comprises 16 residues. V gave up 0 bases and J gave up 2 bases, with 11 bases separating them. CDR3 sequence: CASSQDGRGAYNEQFF. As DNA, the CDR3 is TGTGCCAGCAGCCAAGATGGGAGGGGGGCCTACAATGAGCAGTTCTTC.

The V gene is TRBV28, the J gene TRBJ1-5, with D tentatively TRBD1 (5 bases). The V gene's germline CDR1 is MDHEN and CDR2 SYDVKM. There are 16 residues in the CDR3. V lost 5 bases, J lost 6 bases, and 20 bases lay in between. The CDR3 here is CASSDWGRGGGQPQHF. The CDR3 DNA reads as TGTGCCAGCAGTGACTGGGGGAGGGGCGGTGGTCAGCCCCAGCATTTT.

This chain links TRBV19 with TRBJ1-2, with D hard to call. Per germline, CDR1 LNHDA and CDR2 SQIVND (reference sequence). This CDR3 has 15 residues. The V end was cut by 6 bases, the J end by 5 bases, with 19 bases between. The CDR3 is CASRKSQLGDYGYTF. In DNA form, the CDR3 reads TGTGCCAGTAGGAAATCCCAATTGGGAGATTATGGCTACACCTTC. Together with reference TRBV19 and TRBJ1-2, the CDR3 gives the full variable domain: DGGITQSPKYLFRKEGQNVTLSCEQNLNHDAMYWYRQDPGQGLRLIYYSQIVNDFQKGDIAEGYSVSREKKESFPLTVTSAQKNPTAFYLCASRKSQLGDYGYTFGSGTRLTVV.

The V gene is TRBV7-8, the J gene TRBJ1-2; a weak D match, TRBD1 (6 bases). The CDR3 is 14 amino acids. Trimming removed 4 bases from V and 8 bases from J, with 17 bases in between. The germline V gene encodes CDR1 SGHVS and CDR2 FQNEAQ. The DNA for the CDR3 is TGTGCCAGCAGCTCCCTAGGGGGAGACGGCGGCTACACCTTC. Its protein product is CASSSLGGDGGYTF.

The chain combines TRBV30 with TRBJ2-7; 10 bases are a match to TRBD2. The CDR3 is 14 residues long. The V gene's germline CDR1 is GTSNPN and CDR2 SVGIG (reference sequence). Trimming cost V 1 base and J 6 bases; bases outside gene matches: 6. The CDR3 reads CAWSGLAGKLEQYF. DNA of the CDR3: TGTGCCTGGAGTGGACTAGCGGGTAAGCTCGAGCAGTACTTC.

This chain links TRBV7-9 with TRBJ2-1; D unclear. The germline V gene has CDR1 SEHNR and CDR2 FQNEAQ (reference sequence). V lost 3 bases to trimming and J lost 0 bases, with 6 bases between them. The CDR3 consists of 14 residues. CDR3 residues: CASSLISSYNEQFF. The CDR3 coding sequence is TGTGCCAGCAGCTTGATTAGCTCCTACAATGAGCAGTTCTTC. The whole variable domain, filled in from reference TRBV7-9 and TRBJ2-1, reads DTGVSQNPRHKITKRGQNVTFRCDPISEHNRLYWYRQTLGQGPEFLTYFQNEAQLEKSRLLSDRFSAERPKGSFSTLEIQRTEQGDSAMYLCASSLISSYNEQFFGPGTRLTVL.